Described below is a single TCR beta chain sequence and its context. This specimen comes from a study of T cell changes during pregnancy in multiple sclerosis. Per germline, CDR1 SGDLS and CDR2 YYNGEE. Trimming pared 4 bases from V and 1 base from J, leaving 17 bases between. The CDR3 has 16 residues. Produced via immunoSEQ multiplex PCR; TCRdb's table is partial and in-frame only. The data contain tens of thousands of clones, less than 95% of them singletons. The chain employs TRBV9 and TRBJ1-2; possible D gene TRBD1, 6 bases. The origin of this receptor is a female donor with multiple sclerosis, enrolled in a pregnancy study. This sample comprised peripheral blood, obtained in the second trimester of pregnancy. The CDR3 reads CASSPRGGGVNYGYTF. The DNA for the CDR3 is TGTGCCAGCAGCCCTAGGGGAGGGGGGGTTAACTATGGCTACACCTTC.